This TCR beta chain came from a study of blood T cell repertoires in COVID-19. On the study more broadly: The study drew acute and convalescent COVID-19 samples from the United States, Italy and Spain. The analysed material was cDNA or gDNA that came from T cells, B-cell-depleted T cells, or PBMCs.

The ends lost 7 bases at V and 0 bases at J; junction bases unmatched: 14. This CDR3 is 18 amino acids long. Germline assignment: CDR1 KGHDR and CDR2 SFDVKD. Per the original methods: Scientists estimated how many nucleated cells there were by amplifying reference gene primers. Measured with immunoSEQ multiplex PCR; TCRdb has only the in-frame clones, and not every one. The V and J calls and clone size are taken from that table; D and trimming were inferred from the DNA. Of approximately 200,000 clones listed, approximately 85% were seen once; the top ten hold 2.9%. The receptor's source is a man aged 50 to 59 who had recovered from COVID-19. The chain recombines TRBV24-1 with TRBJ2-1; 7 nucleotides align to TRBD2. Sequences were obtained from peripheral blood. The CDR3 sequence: CATSDPRKAGSSYNEQFF. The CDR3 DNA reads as TGTGCCACCAGCGACCCCCGAAAAGCGGGGAGCTCCTACAATGAGCAGTTCTTC.